These 2 T cell receptor beta chains originate from one sample sequenced in a study of T-cell memory formation after mild COVID-19. TCRdb redid the calling of the 5' RACE reads with MiXCR, one entry per CDR3 protein. This sample yields roughly 580,000 distinct CDR3 sequences, of which roughly 18% are seen a single time; 12% belongs to the top ten. Sample: PBMCs or a T cell subset sorted from them (not recorded which). The receptor set was obtained from an adult woman who had mild COVID-19 (a few samples of this study predate the infection). Cell type and time point are not known.

Only a few counts were recorded for this clonotype. The rearrangement links TRBV9 to TRBJ2-7, with TRBD1 matching over 8 bases. Trimming removed 3 bases from V and 0 bases from J; junction bases left unmatched: 2. Germline V gene sequence: CDR1 SGDLS, CDR2 YYNGEE. The CDR3 extends over 14 amino acids. The CDR3 sequence is CASSATGGSYEQYF. DNA of the CDR3: TGTGCCAGCAGCGCTACAGGGGGCTCCTACGAGCAGTACTTC.

The chain carries TRBV7-8 and TRBJ1-1, with 11 bases that match TRBD1. With V trimmed by 5 bases and J by 4 bases, 9 bases remained unmatched. CDR1 and CDR2 (germline): SGHVS, FQNEAQ. This CDR3 region has 16 residues. CDR3 in DNA: TGTGCCAGCAGCCTCGAAGGACAGGGGGCCATCACTGAAGCTTTCTTT. It specifies CASSLEGQGAITEAFF.